These 23 T cell receptor beta chains came from one sample sequenced in a study of blood T cell dynamics during melanoma immunotherapy. Here immunoSEQ multiplex PCR was the method, and the copy in TCRdb shows in-frame clones only, minus some. The repertoire holds 17,000 or so clones, roughly 83% seen once, with under 9% in the top ten. Time point specified: pre-treatment baseline. The source was blood, collected from a patient treated with checkpoint blockade. These receptors all stem from a human donor with melanoma.

The chain has TRBV7-9 and TRBJ1-5; D is unclear. Germline CDR1 is SEHNR and CDR2 is FQNEAQ (reference sequence). The V end was cut by 4 bases, the J end by 4 bases, with 8 bases between. The CDR3 is made up of 13 amino acids. CDR3 protein: CASSSDWNQPQHF. CDR3 DNA: TGTGCCAGCAGCTCGGACTGGAATCAGCCCCAGCATTTT. The entire variable domain, with the rest obtained from reference TRBV7-9 and TRBJ1-5, is as follows: DTGVSQNPRHKITKRGQNVTFRCDPISEHNRLYWYRQTLGQGPEFLTYFQNEAQLEKSRLLSDRFSAERPKGSFSTLEIQRTEQGDSAMYLCASSSDWNQPQHFGDGTRLSIL.

The rearrangement joins TRBV9 to TRBJ1-2; a possible D gene is TRBD1 (5 bases). Germline CDR1 and CDR2: SGDLS and YYNGEE. Trimming took 1 base from V and 8 from J, leaving 18 bases between them. The CDR3 sequence is 15 residues long. The CDR3 reads CASSVRVQGTGGYTF. The CDR3 DNA is TGTGCCAGCAGCGTAAGGGTGCAGGGTACGGGCGGCTACACCTTC.

This chain links TRBV11-2 with TRBJ2-2; tentatively, D is TRBD1 (5 bases). Trimming removed 4 bases from V and 7 bases from J, with 10 bases in between. The CDR3 is 13 residues long. Germline CDR1 SGHAT, CDR2 FQNNGV. DNA of the CDR3: TGTGCCAGCAGCTCAGGGTCGGGCGGGGAGCTGTTTTTT. Translating it yields CASSSGSGGELFF. The complete variable domain, with remaining parts taken from reference TRBV11-2 and TRBJ2-2, reads EAGVAQSPRYKIIEKRQSVAFWCNPISGHATLYWYQQILGQGPKLLIQFQNNGVVDDSQLPKDRFSAERLKGVDSTLKIQPAKLEDSAVYLCASSSGSGGELFFGEGSRLTVL.

V gene TRBV5-1 combines with J gene TRBJ1-2; possibly TRBD1 for D (6 bases). CDR3 size: 13 residues. Germline-derived CDR1 and CDR2 are SGHRS and YFSETQ. The V end was cut by 3 bases, the J end by 4 bases, with 10 bases between. In nucleotides, the CDR3 is TGCGCCAGCAGCTGGGGGCAGTTCTATGGCTACACCTTC. Translated: CASSWGQFYGYTF.

This sequence joins TRBV7-2 and TRBJ2-7, with 10 nucleotides matching TRBD1. The germline V gene encodes CDR1 SGHTA and CDR2 FQGNSA. V shed 5 bases and J 2 bases; nucleotides not matched to a gene: 9. There are 16 residues in the CDR3. The CDR3 sequence is CASSQGTGATTYEQYF. The CDR3 DNA is TGTGCCAGCAGCCAAGGGACAGGGGCGACAACCTACGAGCAGTACTTC.

The chain combines TRBV7-9 with TRBJ1-2; no clear D. Germline V lookup: CDR1 SEHNR, CDR2 FQNEAQ (reference sequence). V gave up 3 bases and J gave up 2 bases, with 10 bases separating them. This CDR3 has 14 amino acids. This CDR3 reads CASSLGTVNYGYTF. As DNA, the CDR3 is TGTGCCAGCAGCTTGGGTACGGTGAACTATGGCTACACCTTC.

The gene calls are TRBV5-1 and TRBJ2-1, with D tentatively TRBD2 (5 bases). Germline V gene lookup returns CDR1 SGHRS and CDR2 YFSETQ. The CDR3 length is 16 residues. V lost 6 bases to trimming and J lost 5 bases, with 21 bases between them. The CDR3 loop reads CASMPSGIDLHNEQFF. The CDR3 bases are TGCGCCAGCATGCCATCCGGGATAGATCTCCACAATGAGCAGTTCTTC.

J is TRBJ2-2 and V is TRBV2; 10 positions match TRBD2. Germline CDR1 and CDR2: SNHLY and FYNNEI. The CDR3 spans 16 residues. With 7 bases clipped from V and 4 bases from J, the junction kept 9 bases outside the gene matches. The CDR3 loop is CASKKQGLAITGELFF. The DNA of the CDR3 is TGTGCCAGCAAAAAACAGGGACTAGCGATCACCGGGGAGCTGTTTTTT.

The CDR3 DNA reads TGTGCCAGCATGACCTCCTGGGGTAGCGGGAGTTTAACAGATACGCAGTATTTT. This translates into CASMTSWGSGSLTDTQYF. The chain carries TRBV28 and TRBJ2-3; TRBD2 matches 9 bases. The V segment lost 7 bases and the J segment 3 bases; nucleotides outside the gene matches: 17. This CDR3 spans 18 amino acids. Germline CDR1 MDHEN, CDR2 SYDVKM.

Note on this clone: Other DNA variants within this sample encode the same CDR3. The chain employs TRBV28 and TRBJ2-5; perhaps TRBD2 as D (7 bases). CDR3 length: 12 residues. Per the germline V gene, CDR1 is MDHEN and CDR2 is SYDVKM. V was shortened by 6 bases and J by 5 bases, with 10 bases between the two germline ends. Here the CDR3 reads CASRRGGETQYF. The CDR3 DNA reads as TGTGCCAGCAGGAGGGGGGGGGAGACCCAGTACTTC. Full variable domain (missing parts from reference TRBV28 and TRBJ2-5): DVKVTQSSRYLVKRTGEKVFLECVQDMDHENMFWYRQDPGLGLRLIYFSYDVKMKEKGDIPEGYSVSREKKERFSLILESASTNQTSMYLCASRRGGETQYFGPGTRLLVL.

This rearrangement joins TRBV5-1 to TRBJ2-5; weak D call: TRBD2 (6 bases). Trimming removed 5 bases from V and 7 bases from J, with 15 bases in between. Germline V gene data show CDR1 as SGHRS and CDR2 as YFSETQ. The length of the CDR3 is 13 residues. The chain's CDR3 is CASRSGSEGTQYF. CDR3 in DNA: TGCGCCAGCAGATCGGGGTCGGAGGGGACCCAGTACTTC.

This rearrangement joins TRBV9 to TRBJ2-2; perhaps TRBD2 as D (5 bases). Germline CDR1 SGDLS, CDR2 YYNGEE. The CDR3 sequence is 16 residues long. The ends were cut back, 1 base at V and 3 bases at J, with 13 bases in the middle. CDR3 amino acids: CASSVRAEEYTGELFF. The DNA of the CDR3 is TGTGCCAGCAGCGTACGAGCGGAGGAATACACCGGGGAGCTGTTTTTT.

The chain recombines TRBV5-4 with TRBJ1-1, with 7 bases fitting TRBD1. The germline CDR1 and CDR2 sequences are SGHNT and YYREEE (reference sequence). Germline trimming cut 5 bases from V and 6 bases from J; bases unmatched to any gene: 10. This CDR3 comprises 14 residues. CDR3 protein: CASRQGGAGPEAFF. As DNA, the CDR3 is TGTGCCAGCAGACAAGGGGGCGCGGGGCCTGAAGCTTTCTTT.

The chain couples TRBV27 to TRBJ2-7, with D perhaps assigned TRBD1 or TRBD2 (5 bases each). Trimming removed 5 bases from V and 1 base from J, with 9 bases in between. The germline CDR1 and CDR2 sequences are MNHEY and SMNVEV (reference sequence). The CDR3 contains 13 residues. The CDR3 bases are TGTGCCAGCAGTCCCTGGGGGTCCTACGAGCAGTACTTC. Translated, it gives CASSPWGSYEQYF.

This clone has just a few counts. The chain has TRBV11-3 and TRBJ1-6; TRBD1 matches 8 bases. This CDR3 spans 14 amino acids. V lost 3 bases, J lost 9 bases, and 4 bases stayed unmatched. Germline V gives CDR1 SGHNT, CDR2 YENEEA. This chain's CDR3 is CASSLGQVASPLHF. The CDR3 DNA sequence: TGTGCCAGCAGCTTGGGACAGGTGGCTTCACCCCTCCACTTT.

This chain joins TRBV11-3 and TRBJ2-1; D call uncertain. CDR3 length: 12 residues. Trimming shortened V by 0 bases and J by 6 bases, and 3 bases separated the two germline ends. Germline CDR1 SGHNT, CDR2 YENEEA. The CDR3: CASSLEGNEQFF. CDR3 sequence (DNA): TGTGCCAGCAGCTTAGAAGGCAATGAGCAGTTCTTC.

The chain joins TRBV29-1 to TRBJ1-5; no clear D. Deletions cut 6 bases from V and 0 bases from J, with 24 bases between. Germline loops: CDR1 SQVTM, CDR2 ANQGSEA. CDR3 length equals 18 residues. CDR3 DNA: TGCAGCGTCCCTTGGGTCCGGACCAGGCCAAATAGCAATCAGCCCCAGCATTTT. Translating it yields CSVPWVRTRPNSNQPQHF.

This clone was counted only a few times. The rearrangement links TRBV4-1 to TRBJ2-7; 9 bases match TRBD2. V lost 0 bases to trimming and J lost 5 bases; unmatched junction nucleotides: 11. The CDR3 spans 17 residues. The germline V gene has CDR1 MGHRA and CDR2 YSYEKL. The CDR3 protein is CASSQEGPQAGGDEQYF. CDR3 sequence (DNA): TGCGCCAGCAGCCAAGAAGGACCCCAAGCGGGAGGTGACGAGCAGTACTTC.

This sequence joins TRBV27 and TRBJ2-1; possible D gene TRBD2, 5 bases. V was pared by 0 bases and J by 3 bases, with 9 bases between. The CDR3 covers 15 residues. The germline V gene has CDR1 MNHEY and CDR2 SMNVEV (reference sequence). CDR3 sequence (DNA): TGTGCCAGCAGTTTATCGAGGGCCAGCTACAATGAGCAGTTCTTC. This codes for CASSLSRASYNEQFF.

The rearrangement uses TRBV7-8 and TRBJ1-2; the D gene is possibly TRBD1 (6 bases). Looked up from germline, CDR1 is SGHVS and CDR2 is FQNEAQ. Trimming removed 3 bases from V and 0 bases from J, with 20 bases in between. This CDR3 has 18 residues. The CDR3 sequence: CASSLMAGQGSTNYGYTF. The CDR3 DNA sequence: TGTGCCAGCAGCTTGATGGCCGGTCAGGGGAGCACTAACTATGGCTACACCTTC.

The rearrangement links TRBV9 to TRBJ1-2, with 7 bases fitting TRBD1. CDR1 is SGDLS, CDR2 YYNGEE, per germline. This CDR3 has 14 residues. V trimming: 2 bases; J trimming: 8 bases; junction bases outside the gene matches: 9. For the CDR3, the DNA is TGTGCCAGCAGCGTCTTTGAAGGGGGCAGCGGCTACACCTTC. Amino acids: CASSVFEGGSGYTF.

This chain uses TRBV7-3 with TRBJ2-6; 10 bases map to TRBD1. Germline V gene sequence: CDR1 SGHTA, CDR2 FQGTGA. The CDR3 extends over 18 amino acids. V gave up 3 bases and J gave up 2 bases; unmatched junction bases: 7. In DNA, the CDR3 is TGTGCCAGCAGCTTTGACAGGGGGCTGCTTGCTGGGGCCAACGTCCTGACTTTC. Amino acid sequence: CASSFDRGLLAGANVLTF. The variable domain in full, with the rest retrieved from reference TRBV7-3 and TRBJ2-6, is GAGVSQTPSNKVTEKGKYVELRCDPISGHTALYWYRQSLGQGPEFLIYFQGTGAADDSGLPNDRFFAVRPEGSVSTLKIQRTERGDSAVYLCASSFDRGLLAGANVLTFGAGSRLTVL.

The chain recombines TRBV21-1 with TRBJ1-1; the table gives TRBD1 as D, unverified against the DNA. TRBV21-1 is designated a pseudogene. This CDR3 spans 19 amino acids. In nucleotides, the CDR3 is TGTGCCAGCAGCAAGCGGCTAGGGGTGGATAGGGATTTGAACACTGAAGCTTTCTTT. This encodes CASSKRLGVDRDLNTEAFF.